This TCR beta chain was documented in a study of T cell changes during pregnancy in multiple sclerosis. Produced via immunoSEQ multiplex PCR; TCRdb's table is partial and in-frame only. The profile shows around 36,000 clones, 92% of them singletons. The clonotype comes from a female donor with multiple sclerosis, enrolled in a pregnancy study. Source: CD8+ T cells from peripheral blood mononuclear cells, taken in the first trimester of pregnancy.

This chain's CDR3 is CASSPSREYSNQPQHF. The CDR3 nucleotides read TGTGCCAGCTCACCCAGCCGGGAGTATAGCAATCAGCCCCAGCATTTT. The chain is built from TRBV18 and TRBJ1-5; no clear D gene. Germline CDR1 KGHSH, CDR2 LQKENI. The CDR3 is 16 residues long. Trimming cost V 3 bases and J 0 bases, with 12 bases left between them.